One and the same sample provided the 18 T cell receptor beta chains below, sequenced in a study of T cells in Graves' hyperthyroidism and ophthalmopathy. What was amplified from RNA transcripts were TCR beta CDR3 regions. TCR CDR3 regions were first amplified by RT-PCR with HTBI primers. TCRdb analysed the multiplex PCR reads with MiXCR anew, one entry per CDR3 protein. The sample carries 650,000 to 750,000 distinct CDR3 sequences, around 13% recorded once. Material for sequencing was blood. The origin of the receptors is a woman between 18 and 29 years old with Graves' hyperthyroidism.

This clonotype was detected many times. This chain uses TRBV11-2 with TRBJ1-1; D unclear. CDR1 and CDR2 (germline): SGHAT, FQNNGV. The CDR3 sequence is 14 residues long. V was pared by 5 bases and J by 0 bases, with 10 bases between. CDR3 residues: CASSRRSLNTEAFF. For the CDR3, the DNA is TGTGCCAGCAGCAGGCGGTCATTGAACACTGAAGCTTTCTTT.

This clonotype has a count of ten or more. The genes are TRBV12-3 or TRBV12-4 and TRBJ2-2, with 8 positions matching TRBD1. With 4 bases clipped from V and 5 bases from J, the junction kept 0 bases outside the gene matches. The CDR3 runs 13 residues. CDR3 loop: CASSWTGTGELFF. In DNA, the CDR3 is TGTGCCAGCAGTTGGACAGGGACCGGGGAGCTGTTTTTT.

This clonotype was counted at least ten times. The genes are TRBV3-1 and TRBJ2-4, with D possibly matching TRBD1 (6 bases). The V gene lost 4 bases and the J gene lost 8 bases, with 12 bases spanning the gap. Germline loops: CDR1 LGHDT, CDR2 YNNKEL (reference sequence). The CDR3 has 13 residues. The DNA of the CDR3 is TGTGCCAGCAGCCCGGGTCCAGGGGACATTCAGTACTTC. It encodes CASSPGPGDIQYF.

The V and J genes are TRBV20-1 and TRBJ1-5; D is unresolved. This CDR3 is 16 amino acids long. Trimming shortened V by 2 bases and J by 5 bases, and 19 bases separated the two germline ends. Germline V gene data show CDR1 as DFQATT and CDR2 as SNEGSKA (reference sequence). The chain's CDR3 is CSARSQKTRVDQPQHF. CDR3 coding DNA: TGCAGTGCTAGAAGCCAAAAAACCCGAGTAGATCAGCCCCAGCATTTT.

The V and J genes are TRBV5-1 and TRBJ1-2, with D perhaps TRBD1 (6 bases). Germline values: CDR1 SGHRS, CDR2 YFSETQ. V shed 4 bases and J shed 4 bases, with 17 bases lying between them. The CDR3 is 15 amino acids. The CDR3 here is CASSPEQGLGYGYTF. Here the CDR3 DNA reads TGCGCCAGCAGCCCGGAGCAGGGGCTGGGCTATGGCTACACCTTC.

The rearrangement joins TRBV2 to TRBJ2-5; 8 bases line up with TRBD1. V lost 8 bases and J lost 5; bases outside the gene matches: 13. CDR3 size: 15 residues. CDR1 is SNHLY, CDR2 FYNNEI, per germline. The CDR3 nucleotides read TGTGCCAGCGGTACGGGACAGGCTAGCTGGGAGACCCAGTACTTC. Residues: CASGTGQASWETQYF. Variable domain in full (rest from reference TRBV2 and TRBJ2-5): EPEVTQTPSHQVTQMGQEVILRCVPISNHLYFYWYRQILGQKVEFLVSFYNNEISEKSEIFDDQFSVERPDGSNFTLKIRSTKLEDSAMYFCASGTGQASWETQYFGPGTRLLVL.

This clonotype was detected ten times or more. The chain carries TRBV5-1 and TRBJ2-7; D may be TRBD2 (5 bases). There are 13 residues in the CDR3. Germline CDR1 and CDR2: SGHRS and YFSETQ. V lost 5 bases and J 0 bases, leaving 9 bases between the germline ends. The CDR3 DNA sequence: TGCGCCAGCAGGAGGGATAGCTCCTACGAGCAGTACTTC. Translating it yields CASRRDSSYEQYF.

This clonotype was detected many times. The chain employs TRBV6-2 or TRBV6-3 and TRBJ2-3; D gene uncertain. CDR3 length: 15 residues. V was shortened by 5 bases and J by 2 bases, with 14 bases between the two germline ends. Germline-derived CDR1 and CDR2 are MNHEY and SVGEGT. The CDR3 loop is CASSHTGRNTDTQYF. DNA of the CDR3: TGTGCCAGCAGTCACACTGGAAGGAACACAGATACGCAGTATTTT.

CDR3 nucleotide sequence: TGTGCCAGCAGTTCGGGACGAACGAACACTGAAGCTTTCTTT. Translated: CASSSGRTNTEAFF. The chain couples TRBV12-3 or TRBV12-4 to TRBJ1-1, with D perhaps matching TRBD1 (5 bases). Trimming left V 4 bases short and J 1 base short, with 10 bases between. The CDR3 spans 14 residues.

This chain links TRBV14 with TRBJ2-7; TRBD2 matches 7 bases. This CDR3 has 13 residues. Germline V gene sequence: CDR1 SGHDN, CDR2 FVKESK. V gave up 9 bases and J gave up 7 bases; unmatched junction bases: 12. For the CDR3, the DNA is TGTGCCAGTACGCCGGGTTGGGGGGGAGAGCAGTACTTC. Encoded protein: CASTPGWGGEQYF.

This clonotype was observed at least ten times. CDR3 nucleotides: TGTGCCAGCAGCCCGAGGGAAGAGACCCAGTACTTC. Translated: CASSPREETQYF. The V and J genes are TRBV3-1 and TRBJ2-5; D may be TRBD2 (5 bases). Germline CDR1 is LGHDT and CDR2 is YNNKEL (reference sequence). Between the trimmed V and J ends, which lost 4 bases and 3 bases, there was a span of 6 bases. The CDR3 runs 12 residues.

This clonotype was picked up many times. The chain has TRBV20-1 and TRBJ2-1, with unresolved D. Germline V gene data show CDR1 as DFQATT and CDR2 as SNEGSKA (reference sequence). The length of the CDR3 is 10 residues. V was pared by 7 bases and J by 7 bases, with 8 bases between. The DNA of the CDR3 is TGCAGTGTCGCGCTGAATGAGCAGTTCTTC. This gives the protein CSVALNEQFF.

This clonotype was counted many times. The chain joins TRBV20-1 to TRBJ2-1, with 8 bases matching TRBD2. The CDR3 has 17 amino acids. Per germline, CDR1 DFQATT and CDR2 SNEGSKA (reference sequence). V was pared by 0 bases and J by 5 bases, with 12 bases of the junction left unmatched. Here the CDR3 reads CSARDHLREVLNNEQFF. In DNA form, the CDR3 reads TGCAGTGCTAGAGATCATTTGCGGGAGGTGCTGAACAATGAGCAGTTCTTC.

V and J are TRBV4-1 and TRBJ1-5, with 9 bases aligning to TRBD1. The V segment lost 1 base and the J segment 5 bases; nucleotides outside the gene matches: 6. The CDR3 is 16 residues long. Germline-derived CDR1 and CDR2 are MGHRA and YSYEKL. CDR3 sequence: CASSQGTGVDHQPQHF. The CDR3 DNA is TGCGCCAGCAGCCAAGGGACAGGGGTGGATCATCAGCCCCAGCATTTT.

This clonotype came up a few times. This chain links TRBV7-9 with TRBJ1-4; D gene uncertain. This CDR3 is built from 11 residues. From germline, CDR1 is SEHNR and CDR2 FQNEAQ (reference sequence). V shed 6 bases and J shed 11 bases, with 10 bases lying between them. The CDR3, as DNA: TGTGCCAGCAGTCGGGCTCAGAAACTGTTTTTT. This codes for CASSRAQKLFF.

In nucleotides, the CDR3 is TGTGCCAGCAGCTTAAAAACTAGCGGGAGACGTGCCTACAATGAGCAGTTCTTC. Its translation: CASSLKTSGRRAYNEQFF. The chain carries TRBV7-9 and TRBJ2-1, with 11 nucleotides matching TRBD2. The ends lost 2 bases at V and 2 bases at J; junction bases unmatched: 8. The germline V gene encodes CDR1 SEHNR and CDR2 FQNEAQ (reference sequence). The CDR3 covers 18 residues.

This clonotype was seen a single time. V usage is TRBV6-6 and J usage is TRBJ2-6, with D perhaps matching TRBD1 (6 bases). CDR1 and CDR2 from the germline V gene are MNHNY and SVGAGI (reference sequence). The CDR3 extends over 16 amino acids. V lost 0 bases and J 2 bases, leaving 8 bases between the germline ends. The CDR3 region is CASSYSWGPGANVLTF. DNA of the CDR3: TGTGCCAGCAGTTACTCATGGGGGCCTGGGGCCAACGTCCTGACTTTC.

This clonotype was counted ten times or more. The chain couples TRBV3-1 to TRBJ2-5, with 9 nucleotides matching TRBD1. Germline V lookup: CDR1 LGHDT, CDR2 YNNKEL (reference sequence). V lost 2 bases and J lost 5; bases outside the gene matches: 3. The CDR3 has 14 amino acids. Here the CDR3 reads CASSQRTGEETQYF. As DNA, the CDR3 is TGTGCCAGCAGCCAACGGACAGGGGAGGAGACCCAGTACTTC.